The rows below give T cell receptor beta chains drawn from one sample of a study of cytomegalovirus exposure and HLA in healthy donors. TCRdb's copy holds only in-frame clones and misses some; the assay was immunoSEQ multiplex PCR. The repertoire holds around 37,000 clones, with 70% to 85% as singletons. Input material: PBMCs. The receptors shown here come from a man under 40 in good health and CMV-seronegative. CDR3s include the opening cysteine and the closing phenylalanine or tryptophan. D genes are given only for firm matches. The size field is filled for only some rows; it gives once, few, many or a size class.

J gene	V gene	D gene	clone size	CDR3 DNA	CDR3 protein
TRBJ1-4	TRBV7-9	NA	NA	TGTTCCAGCAGCTTGTTTCCGGGTTCGGATGAAAAACTGTTTTTT	CSSSLFPGSDEKLFF
TRBJ1-6	TRBV15	NA	NA	TGTGCCACCAGCCCCGTTGAGGGTTTTAATTCACCCCTCCACTTT	CATSPVEGFNSPLHF
TRBJ2-1	TRBV19	TRBD1	NA	TGTGCCAGCAGCGAACAGGGGAGCTCCAATGAGCAGTTCTTC	CASSEQGSSNEQFF
TRBJ2-5	TRBV15	NA	once	TGTGCCACCAGCAGAGGGGGCAGGGTCCAAGAGACCCAGTACTTC	CATSRGGRVQETQYF
TRBJ2-7	TRBV7-9	NA	once	TGTGCCAGCAGCCCCACTCAGGGTAGAGGCTACGAGCAGTACTTC	CASSPTQGRGYEQYF
TRBJ1-1	TRBV5-1	NA	NA	TGCGCCAGCAGCTTGACCAGCGGTAGAGACACTGAAGCTTTCTTT	CASSLTSGRDTEAFF
TRBJ1-1	TRBV29-1	NA	once	TGCAGCGCCCGTAGCAGTGCAGAAGCTTTCTTT	CSARSSAEAFF
TRBJ1-1	TRBV25-1	NA	NA	TGTGCCAGCAGTGACTCCCCCCCCACTGAAGCTTTCTTT	CASSDSPPTEAFF
TRBJ1-2	TRBV29-1	TRBD1	NA	TGCAGCGTTGGACGGACAGGGAAGTGGGGCTACACCTTC	CSVGRTGKWGYTF
TRBJ2-5	TRBV7-8	TRBD1	NA	TGTGCCAGCAGCCGCCGGGACAGGGGAGAGGGGACCCAGTACTTC	CASSRRDRGEGTQYF
TRBJ2-7	TRBV5-5	TRBD2	NA	TGTGCCAGCAGTTGGGGGGGGGACGAGCAGTACTTC	CASSWGGDEQYF
TRBJ2-7	TRBV5-1	NA	NA	TGCGCCAGCAGCTTATCGGCGACAGGAGCCTACGAGCAGTACTTC	CASSLSATGAYEQYF
TRBJ1-1	TRBV6-5	NA	NA	TGTGCCAGCAGTTCAGGGGTAGGCGGGGGGAACACTGAAGCTTTCTTT	CASSSGVGGGNTEAFF
TRBJ1-1	TRBV18	TRBD1	NA	TGTGCCAGCTCACCAGAGGTCGGACAGGAGGCGGCTTTCTTT	CASSPEVGQEAAFF
TRBJ2-7	TRBV27	TRBD2	NA	TGTGCCAGCTCAACTAGCGGAGACGACGAGCAGTACTTC	CASSTSGDDEQYF
TRBJ1-5	TRBV18	TRBD1	NA	TGTGCCAGCTCAACGGGACAGGGGCGAATGAATAGCAATCAGCCCCAGCATTTT	CASSTGQGRMNSNQPQHF
TRBJ2-7	TRBV6-6	NA	NA	TGTGCCAGCAGTTCAACATCGACTAGGGTCTACGAGCAGTACTTC	CASSSTSTRVYEQYF
TRBJ1-5	TRBV19	NA	NA	TGTGCCAGTAGTACGGGGGGAGATAGCAATCAGCCCCAGCATTTT	CASSTGGDSNQPQHF